What follows are 15 T cell receptor beta chains derived from one specimen sequenced in a study of T cells in Graves' hyperthyroidism and ophthalmopathy. Regions amplified from RNA transcripts were the TCR beta CDR3 regions. The TCR CDR3 first-round RT-PCR relied on the HTBI primer set. Each CDR3 protein gets one entry after TCRdb re-called the multiplex PCR reads with MiXCR. The sample has some 460,000 distinct CDR3 sequences; less than 20% are singletons. The specimen sequenced was blood. These TCRs come from a woman between 18 and 29 years old with Graves' hyperthyroidism.

This clonotype was seen ten or more times. The chain joins TRBV5-5 to TRBJ1-2; possible D gene TRBD1, 5 bases. The CDR3 spans 12 residues. Trimming cost V 0 bases and J 7 bases, with 7 bases left between them. Germline V gene sequence: CDR1 SGHKS, CDR2 YYEKEE (reference sequence). CDR3 region: CASSLARVGYTF. As DNA, the CDR3 is TGTGCCAGCAGCTTGGCCAGGGTTGGCTACACCTTC. The full variable domain, its missing parts supplied by reference TRBV5-5 and TRBJ1-2, is DAGVTQSPTHLIKTRGQQVTLRCSPISGHKSVSWYQQVLGQGPQFIFQYYEKEERGRGNFPDRFSARQFPNYSSELNVNALLLGDSALYLCASSLARVGYTFGSGTRLTVV.

This clonotype appeared many times. The chain joins TRBV19 to TRBJ1-5; D gene uncertain. This CDR3 is 14 amino acids long. Germline V gene data show CDR1 as LNHDA and CDR2 as SQIVND (reference sequence). V lost 1 base, J lost 7 bases, and 11 bases lay in between. CDR3 sequence (DNA): TGTGCCAGTAGTATAGGGTACCCTGGGCAGCCCCAGCATTTT. It encodes CASSIGYPGQPQHF.

The gene calls are TRBV28 and TRBJ2-3; a weak D match, TRBD2 (6 bases). With 5 bases removed from V and 2 bases from J, the gap between germline ends came to 14 bases. Germline V gene sequence: CDR1 MDHEN, CDR2 SYDVKM. CDR3 size: 15 residues. The CDR3 loop reads CASSPPGLNTDTQYF. CDR3 sequence (DNA): TGTGCCAGCAGTCCGCCGGGACTCAACACAGATACGCAGTATTTT.

Many counts were recorded for this clonotype. The chain carries TRBV6-1 and TRBJ2-7; D might be TRBD1 (6 bases). The CDR3 consists of 13 residues. V was cut by 6 bases and J by 5 bases, with 14 bases left in between. Germline-derived CDR1 and CDR2 are MNHNS and SASEGT. This CDR3 is CASSPGQTNEQYF. DNA for the CDR3: TGTGCCAGCAGCCCCGGACAGACTAACGAGCAGTACTTC.

This clonotype was counted ten times or more. V usage is TRBV29-1 and J usage is TRBJ1-6; D unresolved. CDR3 length equals 13 residues. CDR1 is SQVTM, CDR2 ANQGSEA, per germline. With 4 bases removed from V and 7 bases from J, the gap between germline ends came to 11 bases. The CDR3 nucleotides read TGCAGCGTTGGGGGTTCGACAAATTCACCCCTCCACTTT. This sequence encodes CSVGGSTNSPLHF.

V and J are TRBV6-4 and TRBJ2-1, with TRBD2 matching 14 bases. The J segment lost 10 bases and the V segment lost 2 bases, leaving 4 bases of the junction unmatched. Germline CDR1 is MRHNA and CDR2 is SNTAGT. CDR3 length: 15 amino acids. The CDR3 nucleotides read TGTGCCAGCAGTGACGGGACTAGCGGGAGCGGGGAGCAGTTCTTC. This sequence encodes CASSDGTSGSGEQFF.

This clonotype occurred many times. The chain recombines TRBV10-3 with TRBJ1-2; D is uncertain. Trimming took off 4 bases at V and 2 bases at J, with 11 bases between the two ends. This CDR3 spans 14 amino acids. Germline V gene sequence: CDR1 ENHRY, CDR2 SYGVKD. CDR3 nucleotide sequence: TGTGCCATCAGTGGCGATCAGAAAAACTATGGCTACACCTTC. It encodes CAISGDQKNYGYTF.

This clonotype was seen ten or more times. The genes are TRBV20-1 and TRBJ2-5; 7 positions agree with TRBD2. The CDR3 is made up of 15 amino acids. Germline V gives CDR1 DFQATT, CDR2 SNEGSKA (reference sequence). J lost 1 base, V lost 3 bases, and 8 bases had no gene match. DNA of the CDR3: TGCAGTGCTAGGTTGTCTAGCGGACTCCAAGAGACCCAGTACTTC. Amino acids: CSARLSSGLQETQYF.

This clonotype was seen ten or more times. This rearrangement joins TRBV24-1 to TRBJ1-2, with a weak D call TRBD1 (6 bases). The germline V and J ends were trimmed by 3 bases and 4 bases, with 11 bases remaining between them. This CDR3 has 14 amino acids. Germline V gene lookup returns CDR1 KGHDR and CDR2 SFDVKD. CDR3 region: CATSDETGVYGYTF. The DNA for the CDR3 is TGTGCCACCAGTGATGAGACAGGCGTCTATGGCTACACCTTC.

This clonotype was counted many times. J is TRBJ2-2 and V is TRBV12-3 or TRBV12-4; 13 positions match TRBD2. With 6 bases clipped from V and 5 bases from J, the junction kept 9 bases outside the gene matches. This CDR3 spans 17 amino acids. CDR3 DNA sequence: TGTGCCAGCAGCCCCACTAGCGGGGGGGCGGGAACCGGGGAGCTGTTTTTT. This codes for CASSPTSGGAGTGELFF.

This clonotype was counted many times. The V gene is TRBV27, the J gene TRBJ2-7, with D maybe TRBD2 (6 bases). Trimming cost V 2 bases and J 1 base, with 12 bases left between them. The germline V gene has CDR1 MNHEY and CDR2 SMNVEV (reference sequence). There are 15 residues in the CDR3. In DNA, the CDR3 is TGTGCCAGCAGTTTAGCTAGCGCAGCTTCCTACGAGCAGTACTTC. It is translated as CASSLASAASYEQYF.

This clonotype was seen at least ten times. The chain couples TRBV5-1 to TRBJ2-1; D is tentatively TRBD1 or TRBD2 (5 bases each). Germline V lookup: CDR1 SGHRS, CDR2 YFSETQ. Trimming removed 1 base from V and 0 bases from J, with 11 bases in between. This CDR3 region has 16 residues. As DNA, the CDR3 is TGCGCCAGCAGCTTGACTGAGGGGCGCTCCTACAATGAGCAGTTCTTC. It yields the protein CASSLTEGRSYNEQFF.

This clonotype was found many times. The rearrangement uses TRBV28 and TRBJ1-2; D may be TRBD1 (6 bases). Trimming pared 7 bases from V and 7 bases from J, leaving 10 bases between. Germline V gene data show CDR1 as MDHEN and CDR2 as SYDVKM. The CDR3 is made up of 11 amino acids. The DNA for the CDR3 is TGTGCCAGCACCAGGGGAGCTGGCTACACCTTC. Translating it yields CASTRGAGYTF.

The V gene is TRBV4-2, the J gene TRBJ2-1; D call uncertain. The CDR3 covers 15 residues. The V gene's germline CDR1 is LGHNA and CDR2 YNFKEQ. V gave up 0 bases and J gave up 1 base, with 7 bases separating them. The CDR3: CASSQEGSSYNEQFF. The DNA for the CDR3 is TGTGCCAGCAGCCAAGAGGGTTCGTCCTACAATGAGCAGTTCTTC.

The CDR3 spells CASSFVASGSVPYEQYF. DNA of the CDR3: TGTGCCAGCAGCTTCGTGGCTAGCGGGAGTGTCCCCTACGAGCAGTACTTC. V gene TRBV11-2 combines with J gene TRBJ2-7, with TRBD2 identical over 10 bases. This CDR3 spans 17 amino acids. V gave up 3 bases and J gave up 2 bases; unmatched junction bases: 10. Germline V gene lookup returns CDR1 SGHAT and CDR2 FQNNGV.